This is a list of T cell receptor beta chains from one sample in a study of blood T cell repertoires in COVID-19. This table comes from immunoSEQ multiplex PCR, and its TCRdb copy is limited to in-frame clones, with some not included. The sample includes approximately 180,000 clones, 78% of them seen just once. The source material was PBMCs or T cells enriched from blood (not recorded which). The receptors were sampled from a woman in her fifties or sixties who had recovered from COVID-19. Each CDR3 is given without its conserved first and last residue.

>TRBJ2-1|TRBV5-6
ASARDVSGNEQF
>TRBJ2-7|TRBV25-1
ASSVATGQGATEQY
>TRBJ2-3|TRBV29-1
SVESYWLAGGTQY
>TRBJ2-2|TRBV27
ASSSLAGVPAGELF
>TRBJ2-3|TRBV9
ASSVGAGSADTQY
>TRBJ2-1|TRBV11-2
ASSPKGGAGSYNEQF
>TRBJ1-5|TRBV2
ASSENWDSRVKPQH
>TRBJ1-1|TRBV3-1/TRBV3-2
ASSQVGVMNTEAF
>TRBJ1-3|TRBV5-1
ASSLDQGKGNTIY
>TRBJ2-5|TRBV27
ASSRLGGLETQY
>TRBJ1-5|TRBV24-1
ATSDRGTSQH
>TRBJ1-2|TRBV4-3
ASSQVTGADYGYT
>TRBJ2-1|TRBV19
ASSMGLAIHNEQF
>TRBJ1-5|TRBV28
ASSLRGRESNQPQH
>TRBJ1-1|TRBV12-3/TRBV12-4
ASSPGQGPAF
>TRBJ2-7|TRBV27
ASSLLGQGTAEQY
>TRBJ1-2|TRBV28
ASTMTPGQDYGYT
>TRBJ2-7|TRBV5-5
ASSSDRGHEQY
>TRBJ1-5|TRBV11-2
ASSYFHGHNQPQH
>TRBJ1-3|TRBV6-5
ASSNRETGNTIY
>TRBJ2-7|TRBV7-9
ASSLPGTPSYEQY
>TRBJ1-2|TRBV27
ASSASGAPPYGYT
>TRBJ2-5|TRBV29-1
SAEQGGRETQY
>TRBJ2-7|TRBV20-1
SAGGASYEQY
>TRBJ2-7|TRBV18
ASSPDRTYEQY
>TRBJ2-2|TRBV2
ASSPRTSTPGELF
>TRBJ2-7|TRBV4-2
ASSQEQTGLGEQY
>TRBJ2-1|TRBV19
ASSKDRYNEQF
>TRBJ1-2|TRBV28
ASTPIGAGANYGYT
>TRBJ2-1|TRBV9
ASKTSGRDEQF
>TRBJ2-4|TRBV4-1
ASSQVADWENIQY
>TRBJ2-2|TRBV11-2
ASSVGTSGFTGELF
>TRBJ2-1|TRBV6-5
ASSYSGSFNNEQF
>TRBJ1-2|TRBV6-2/TRBV6-3
ASSHGTGASILPPSYGYT
>TRBJ2-1|TRBV6-5
ASSIAGARMF
>TRBJ2-7|TRBV6-6
ASSYPTSGDYEQY
>TRBJ2-1|TRBV7-9
ASSLARGGTGRSYEQF
>TRBJ2-1|TRBV28
ASSLAGTTYNEQF
>TRBJ1-6|TRBV10-2
ASSPGHGDSPLH
>TRBJ1-5|TRBV29-1
SVLYRAAQH
>TRBJ2-3|TRBV10-3
AIRSGTGGGTDTQY
>TRBJ1-2|TRBV18
ASSPPGPANYGYT
>TRBJ1-5|TRBV6-1
ASSVYLTGPRQPQH
>TRBJ1-2|TRBV28
ASGSRLAPPNYGYT
>TRBJ1-1|TRBV5-1
ASAGVDTEAF